One and the same sample provided the 10 T cell receptor beta chains below, sequenced in a study of molecular identifiers for immune sequencing clone quantification. TCRdb re-analysed the PCR reads in MiXCR, keeping a single row per CDR3 protein. The table has hundreds of thousands of distinct CDR3 sequences, just under 20% seen once. The sample consisted of naive CD8+ T cells from blood, with Jurkat cell RNA spiked in. As to subset: FACS-sorted CD8+CD4-CCR7+CD45RA+ naive T cells. All receptors derive from a human donor in good health. Some libraries in this study had Jurkat cell RNA spiked in.

The chain links TRBV7-2 to TRBJ1-1; D is unresolved. The CDR3 runs to 16 residues. The V and J ends lost 5 bases and 0 bases respectively, with 16 bases between them. CDR1 and CDR2 (germline): SGHTA, FQGNSA. The CDR3 loop reads CASSPSAWELNTEAFF. The CDR3 coding sequence is TGTGCCAGCAGCCCATCAGCGTGGGAGCTGAACACTGAAGCTTTCTTT.

The chain uses TRBV6-4 and TRBJ2-1, with 8 bases lining up with TRBD2. Germline CDR1 is MRHNA and CDR2 is SNTAGT. The CDR3 spans 16 residues. J lost 3 bases, V lost 2 bases, and 6 bases had no gene match. CDR3 loop: CASSDRGSGDYNEQFF. CDR3 bases: TGTGCCAGCAGTGACAGGGGTAGCGGGGACTACAATGAGCAGTTCTTC.

About this clonotype: Compared with germline, one end of the junction differs, possibly owing to a read error. V gene TRBV12-3 or TRBV12-4 combines with J gene TRBJ1-3; no clear D. This CDR3 is built from 11 residues. Written as DNA, the CDR3 is TGTGCCAGCAGTTTCGGAAACACCATGTATTTT. Amino acids: CASSFGNTMYF.

This clonotype has just a few counts. V gene TRBV27 combines with J gene TRBJ1-6; D not resolved. CDR1 and CDR2 (germline): MNHEY, SMNVEV (reference sequence). The CDR3 is made up of 12 amino acids. The V end was cut by 5 bases, the J end by 7 bases, with 6 bases between. CDR3 region: CASSNQNSPLHF. CDR3 nucleotides: TGTGCCAGCAGTAACCAGAATTCACCCCTCCACTTT.

The chain has TRBV12-3 or TRBV12-4 and TRBJ1-3; a weak D match, TRBD1 (5 bases). This CDR3 contains 14 residues. The V end was cut by 7 bases, the J end by 2 bases, with 12 bases between. The CDR3 nucleotides read TGTGCCAGCACTTCGTGGGGCGCTGGAAACACCATATATTTT. Amino acids: CASTSWGAGNTIYF.

This rearrangement joins TRBV5-6 to TRBJ2-2; 7 bases are a match to TRBD1. CDR3 length: 17 amino acids. V gave up 1 base and J gave up 0 bases; unmatched junction bases: 6. Germline V gene lookup returns CDR1 SGHDT and CDR2 YYEEEE. CDR3 coding DNA: TGTGCCAGCAGCTTGTTCTGGGACAGCGCGAACACCGGGGAGCTGTTTTTT. Translation gives CASSLFWDSANTGELFF.

Only a few counts were recorded for this clonotype. The gene calls are TRBV19 and TRBJ2-2, with no clear D. Germline CDR1 LNHDA, CDR2 SQIVND (reference sequence). V was shortened by 2 bases and J by 3 bases, with 10 bases between the two germline ends. This CDR3 region has 15 residues. CDR3 residues: CASSILAGHTGELFF. The DNA of the CDR3 is TGTGCCAGTAGTATATTAGCAGGACACACCGGGGAGCTGTTTTTT.

At least ten counts were recorded for this clonotype. The chain joins TRBV6-5 to TRBJ2-5, with D hard to call. Germline CDR1 reads MNHEY; CDR2 reads SVGAGI. V was cut by 2 bases and J by 5 bases, with 12 bases left in between. The CDR3 runs to 14 residues. The CDR3 DNA reads TGTGCCAGCAGTTACCCGGCAGGCACGGAGACCCAGTACTTC. The encoded protein is CASSYPAGTETQYF.

The rearrangement uses TRBV7-9 and TRBJ1-1; D is unclear. Deletions cut 2 bases from V and 6 bases from J, with 10 bases between. The CDR3 extends over 13 amino acids. Per the germline V gene, CDR1 is SEHNR and CDR2 is FQNEAQ (reference sequence). The CDR3 DNA is TGTGCCAGCAGCTTACCGGGGAGCGCTGAAGCTTTCTTT. As protein: CASSLPGSAEAFF. Full variable domain (rest looked up from reference TRBV7-9 and TRBJ1-1): DTGVSQNPRHKITKRGQNVTFRCDPISEHNRLYWYRQTLGQGPEFLTYFQNEAQLEKSRLLSDRFSAERPKGSFSTLEIQRTEQGDSAMYLCASSLPGSAEAFFGQGTRLTVV.

About this clonotype: The junction shows a germline mismatch at one end, possibly a read error. Written as DNA, the CDR3 is TGTGCCAGTAGTATTGGACTCACCACTGAAGCTTCCTTT. This codes for CASSIGLTTEASF. The chain combines TRBV19 with TRBJ1-1; D ambiguous. Germline V gene lookup returns CDR1 LNHDA and CDR2 SQIVND (reference sequence). This CDR3 comprises 13 residues.